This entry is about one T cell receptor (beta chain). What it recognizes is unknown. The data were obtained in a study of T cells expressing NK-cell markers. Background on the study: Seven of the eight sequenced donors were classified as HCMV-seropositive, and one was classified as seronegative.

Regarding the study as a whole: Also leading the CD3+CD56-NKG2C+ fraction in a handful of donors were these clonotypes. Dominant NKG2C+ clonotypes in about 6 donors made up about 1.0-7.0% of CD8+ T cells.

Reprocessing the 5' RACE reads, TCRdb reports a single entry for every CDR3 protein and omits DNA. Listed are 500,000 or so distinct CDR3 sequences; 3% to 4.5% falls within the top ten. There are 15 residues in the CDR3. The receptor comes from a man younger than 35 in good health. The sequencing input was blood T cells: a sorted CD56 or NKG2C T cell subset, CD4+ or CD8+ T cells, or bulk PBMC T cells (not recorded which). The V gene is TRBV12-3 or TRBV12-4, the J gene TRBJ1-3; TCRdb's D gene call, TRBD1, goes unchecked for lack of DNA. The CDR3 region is CASRATGTLGNTIYF.